Presented here are 11 T cell receptor beta chains from one specimen sequenced in a study of T cells in Graves' hyperthyroidism and ophthalmopathy. From RNA transcripts, TCR beta CDR3 regions were amplified. HTBI primers were the set used in a first-round RT-PCR of the TCR CDR3. TCRdb re-called the multiplex PCR reads through MiXCR, storing one row per CDR3 protein. The repertoire holds a few hundred thousand distinct CDR3 sequences, with about 15% as singletons. Sequencing was carried out using blood. The receptors derive from a woman in her thirties with Graves' hyperthyroidism.

The rearrangement links TRBV27 to TRBJ2-7, with 11 bases fitting TRBD1. CDR1 MNHEY and CDR2 SMNVEV come from the germline V gene (reference sequence). The CDR3 is 19 residues long. The V segment lost 4 bases and the J segment 0 bases; nucleotides outside the gene matches: 14. The CDR3 loop reads CASSSRTGGQVLGSYEQYF. The DNA for the CDR3 is TGTGCCAGCAGTTCCCGGACAGGGGGCCAGGTACTCGGCTCCTACGAGCAGTACTTC.

The V and J genes are TRBV7-9 and TRBJ2-4, with D unclear. Trimming removed 3 bases from V and 7 bases from J, with 7 bases in between. Looked up from germline, CDR1 is SEHNR and CDR2 is FQNEAQ (reference sequence). The length of the CDR3 is 12 residues. The CDR3, as DNA: TGTGCCAGCAGCTTGGGTCAGAACATTCAGTACTTC. Encoded protein: CASSLGQNIQYF.

This clonotype has at least ten counts. The chain employs TRBV20-1 and TRBJ2-3, with 8 bases matching TRBD1. The CDR3 sequence is 14 residues long. CDR1 is DFQATT, CDR2 SNEGSKA, per germline (reference sequence). J was trimmed by 2 bases and V by 3 bases; bases with no gene match: 4. In DNA, the CDR3 is TGCAGTGCTAGGAACAGGGGGAACACAGATACGCAGTATTTT. The encoded protein is CSARNRGNTDTQYF.

CDR3 DNA sequence: TGTGCCAGAGCTACGGAGGAAGCGGGCAATGAGCAGTTCTTC. It codes for CARATEEAGNEQFF. The J gene is TRBJ2-1, the V gene TRBV7-9; tentatively, D is TRBD2 (6 bases). The V and J ends lost 9 bases and 6 bases respectively, with 18 bases between them. The CDR3 covers 14 residues. Germline assignment: CDR1 SEHNR and CDR2 FQNEAQ (reference sequence).

The rearrangement links TRBV19 to TRBJ2-3; no clear D. V was trimmed by 7 bases and J by 2 bases, leaving 13 bases between them. Germline CDR1 is LNHDA and CDR2 is SQIVND (reference sequence). CDR3 size: 14 residues. The CDR3 bases are TGTGCCAGTAAGGCGCTTGCTTCCACAGATACGCAGTATTTT. Amino acids: CASKALASTDTQYF. The variable domain in full, completed from reference TRBV19 and TRBJ2-3, reads DGGITQSPKYLFRKEGQNVTLSCEQNLNHDAMYWYRQDPGQGLRLIYYSQIVNDFQKGDIAEGYSVSREKKESFPLTVTSAQKNPTAFYLCASKALASTDTQYFGPGTRLTVL.

There are many counts of this clonotype. The chain joins TRBV19 to TRBJ1-2; D possibly corresponds to TRBD1 (5 bases). V lost 5 bases and J lost 5, with 12 bases in between. Germline CDR1 reads LNHDA; CDR2 reads SQIVND (reference sequence). The CDR3 sequence is 13 residues long. The DNA of the CDR3 is TGTGCCAGTAGTCCCGACAGCTTTTATGGCTACACCTTC. Residues: CASSPDSFYGYTF.

This clonotype was seen ten or more times. The gene calls are TRBV30 and TRBJ2-5; 7 bases are shared with TRBD1. CDR1 and CDR2 (germline): GTSNPN, SVGIG (reference sequence). J gave up 7 bases and V 1 base, and 6 bases lay outside the gene matches. CDR3 length: 13 amino acids. The CDR3 sequence is CAWSATGSVTQYF. CDR3 coding DNA: TGTGCCTGGAGTGCGACAGGGTCGGTGACCCAGTACTTC.

This clonotype occurred a few times. CDR3 sequence: CSARVPREGTGELFF. In nucleotides, the CDR3 is TGCAGTGCTAGAGTTCCGCGGGAGGGTACCGGGGAGCTGTTTTTT. V and J are TRBV20-1 and TRBJ2-2, with 9 bases that match TRBD2. The germline gives CDR1 DFQATT, CDR2 SNEGSKA (reference sequence). J was trimmed by 5 bases and V by 1 base; bases with no gene match: 5. CDR3 size: 15 residues.

Note on this clonotype: This is likely a read error, given that the CDR3 carries no conserved phenylalanine or tryptophan at its end. The gene calls are TRBV27 and TRBJ2-1, with unresolved D. The length of the CDR3 is 14 residues. V shed 5 bases and J shed 1 base, with 9 bases lying between them. Germline V gene sequence: CDR1 MNHEY, CDR2 SMNVEV (reference sequence). CDR3 bases: TGTGCCAGCAGTCCCCTAGGGTCCTACAATGAGCAGTTCCTC. It specifies CASSPLGSYNEQFL.

This clonotype was recorded at least ten times. The J gene is TRBJ2-7, the V gene TRBV2; D is uncertain. CDR1 and CDR2 (germline): SNHLY, FYNNEI. The CDR3 has 11 residues. V lost 6 bases and J lost 4, with 7 bases in between. The CDR3 coding sequence is TGTGCCAGCAGACAGAGGTACGAGCAGTACTTC. Translating gives CASRQRYEQYF.

This clonotype was observed many times. The chain recombines TRBV28 with TRBJ1-5, with 7 bases that match TRBD1. This CDR3 contains 15 residues. V was pared by 6 bases and J by 1 base, with 6 bases of the junction left unmatched. Germline V gene data show CDR1 as MDHEN and CDR2 as SYDVKM. Here the CDR3 DNA reads TGTGCCAGCAGAAGACAGGGACAGAGCAATCAGCCCCAGCATTTT. Residues: CASRRQGQSNQPQHF.